This T cell receptor beta chain was sequenced for a study of control samples from healthy donors and cancer patients. Sequencing used immunoSEQ multiplex PCR; TCRdb keeps in-frame clones, though not all of them. The sample gives under 200,000 clones, roughly 95% of which show up once; approximately 1% is in the top ten. The germline CDR1 and CDR2 sequences are SGHTA and FQGNSA. The CDR3 loop spans 13 amino acids. Trimming removed 5 bases at V and 7 bases at J, with 14 bases between. Sequencing input: blood. The source of this sequence is a woman in her thirties in good health. V usage is TRBV7-2 and J usage is TRBJ1-1, with a possible D match to TRBD1 (6 bases). For the CDR3, the DNA is TGTGCCAGCAGCAAGGGGGTGGTACGTGAAGCTTTCTTT. This encodes CASSKGVVREAFF.